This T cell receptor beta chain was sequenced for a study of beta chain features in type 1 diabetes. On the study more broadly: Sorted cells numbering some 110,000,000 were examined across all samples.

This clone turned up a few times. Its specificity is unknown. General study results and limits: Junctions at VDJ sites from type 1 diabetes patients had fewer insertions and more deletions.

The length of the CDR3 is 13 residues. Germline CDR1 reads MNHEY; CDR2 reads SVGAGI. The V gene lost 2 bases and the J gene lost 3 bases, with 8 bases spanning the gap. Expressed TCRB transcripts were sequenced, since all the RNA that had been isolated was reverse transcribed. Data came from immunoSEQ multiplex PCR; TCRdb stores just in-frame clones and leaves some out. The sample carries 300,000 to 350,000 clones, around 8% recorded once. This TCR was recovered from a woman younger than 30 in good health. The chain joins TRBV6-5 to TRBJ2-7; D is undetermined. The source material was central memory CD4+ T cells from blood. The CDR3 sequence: CASSYGSRYEQYF. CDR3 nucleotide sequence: TGTGCCAGCAGTTACGGGTCGCGCTACGAGCAGTACTTC.